Below, 3 T cell receptor beta chains from the same sample are listed, as sequenced in a study of T-cell memory formation after mild COVID-19. TCRdb ran MiXCR on the 5' RACE reads and lists one entry per CDR3 protein. The sample holds 120,000 or so distinct CDR3 sequences; approximately 15% are singletons and the top ten take approximately 5.5%. The sequenced sample was PBMCs or a T cell subset sorted from them (not recorded which). The source is a man between 18 and 29 years old who had mild COVID-19 (a few samples of this study predate the infection). Cell type and time point are not known.

This clonotype occurred once. This chain joins TRBV9 and TRBJ1-6; D unresolved. The germline V gene has CDR1 SGDLS and CDR2 YYNGEE. This CDR3 contains 16 residues. The V and J ends lost 4 bases and 2 bases respectively, with 13 bases between them. The CDR3, as DNA: TGTGCCAGCAGCCCGACGGTGGGTGCCTATAATTCACCCCTCCACTTT. This sequence encodes CASSPTVGAYNSPLHF.

This clonotype was detected a few times. V usage is TRBV29-1 and J usage is TRBJ2-2, with D perhaps matching TRBD1 or TRBD2 (5 bases each). Deletions cut 7 bases from V and 1 base from J, with 10 bases between. From germline, CDR1 is SQVTM and CDR2 ANQGSEA. The CDR3 is 13 amino acids. CDR3 loop: CSGRGLNTGELFF. DNA of the CDR3: TGCAGCGGTCGGGGCTTGAACACCGGGGAGCTGTTTTTT.

This clonotype came up a few times. The chain links TRBV2 to TRBJ1-5; possibly TRBD1 for D (5 bases). Germline CDR1 is SNHLY and CDR2 is FYNNEI. The CDR3 runs to 14 residues. Trimming removed 7 bases at V and 5 bases at J, with 15 bases between. CDR3 nucleotides: TGTGCCAGCACCGTGGGGACGGAGGATCAGCCCCAGCATTTT. Amino acids: CASTVGTEDQPQHF.